The 30 T cell receptor beta chains below come from one sample, sequenced in a study of cytomegalovirus exposure and HLA in healthy donors. PCR involved 60 Vbeta and 13 Jbeta primers. Here immunoSEQ multiplex PCR was the method, and the copy in TCRdb shows in-frame clones only, minus some. The sample consists of over 150,000 clones, over 70% of them appearing once. The sequencing input was PBMCs. Receptor source: a young man in good health and CMV-seronegative.

V usage is TRBV7-9 and J usage is TRBJ2-1, with unresolved D. CDR3 size: 13 residues. Germline V lookup: CDR1 SEHNR, CDR2 FQNEAQ (reference sequence). Trimming removed 3 bases at V and 7 bases at J, with 10 bases between. The CDR3 DNA is TGTGCCAGCAGCTTTGACTTGAGAAATGAGCAGTTCTTC. Translated, it gives CASSFDLRNEQFF.

The chain has TRBV5-1 and TRBJ2-7; D may be TRBD1 (8 bases). The CDR3 consists of 14 residues. CDR1 is SGHRS, CDR2 YFSETQ, per germline. Trimming shortened V by 10 bases and J by 6 bases, and 23 bases separated the two germline ends. Written as DNA, the CDR3 is TGCGCCTGCGGGGGACAGGCCGGTCCGGTCGAGCAGTACTTC. It yields the protein CACGGQAGPVEQYF.

V is TRBV29-1 and J is TRBJ2-7; D gene unclear. There are 11 residues in the CDR3. CDR1 is SQVTM, CDR2 ANQGSEA, per germline. V gave up 2 bases and J gave up 4 bases, with 6 bases separating them. The CDR3 protein is CSVEIEYEQYF. The CDR3 region has the DNA TGCAGCGTTGAAATAGAATACGAGCAGTACTTC.

The table lists this clone with a few counts. This chain connects TRBV19 to TRBJ1-1; TRBD1 matches at 8 bases. CDR1 LNHDA and CDR2 SQIVND come from the germline V gene (reference sequence). This CDR3 spans 16 amino acids. Unmatched junction bases numbered 5, after V lost 1 base and J lost 1 base. The CDR3 reads CASSIVQGARNTEAFF. The CDR3 bases are TGTGCCAGTAGTATAGTTCAGGGGGCGAGGAACACTGAAGCTTTCTTT.

The gene calls are TRBV7-8 and TRBJ1-4; D unclear. Germline CDR1 is SGHVS and CDR2 is FQNEAQ. The CDR3 has 13 amino acids. The V and J ends lost 1 base and 6 bases respectively, with 6 bases between them. This CDR3 is CASSLGQDEKLFF. For the CDR3, the DNA is TGTGCCAGCAGCTTAGGCCAGGATGAAAAACTGTTTTTT.

This clone was picked up one time. The J gene is TRBJ2-7, the V gene TRBV6-1; 9 bases fit TRBD1. Germline CDR1 is MNHNS and CDR2 is SASEGT. CDR3 length: 14 residues. After removal of 3 bases from V and 6 bases from J, the junction contained 6 bases not matched to a gene. CDR3 DNA: TGTGCCAGCAGTGAGATAGGGACAGGGAGCGAGCAGTACTTC. It codes for CASSEIGTGSEQYF.

The chain recombines TRBV29-1 with TRBJ2-1, with unresolved D. The CDR3 length is 13 residues. CDR1 is SQVTM, CDR2 ANQGSEA, per germline. The CDR3 reads CRPEACWRYEQFF. The DNA for the CDR3 is TGCAGGCCAGAGGCATGTTGGCGCTATGAGCAGTTCTTC.

The V and J genes are TRBV2 and TRBJ1-1; no clear D. V was shortened by 3 bases and J by 0 bases, with 5 bases between the two germline ends. The length of the CDR3 is 13 residues. Germline V gene sequence: CDR1 SNHLY, CDR2 FYNNEI. CDR3 coding DNA: TGTGCCAGCAGTGACTATATGAACACTGAAGCTTTCTTT. Translating gives CASSDYMNTEAFF.

The rearrangement links TRBV9 to TRBJ1-1; 11 nucleotides agree with TRBD1. J was trimmed by 0 bases and V by 0 bases; bases with no gene match: 1. There are 16 residues in the CDR3. Germline-derived CDR1 and CDR2 are SGDLS and YYNGEE. CDR3 in DNA: TGTGCCAGCAGCGTAGGGACAGGGGGCATGAACACTGAAGCTTTCTTT. Translating gives CASSVGTGGMNTEAFF. Full variable domain (remainder filled in from reference TRBV9 and TRBJ1-1): DSGVTQTPKHLITATGQRVTLRCSPRSGDLSVYWYQQSLDQGLQFLIQYYNGEERAKGNILERFSAQQFPDLHSELNLSSLELGDSALYFCASSVGTGGMNTEAFFGQGTRLTVV.

The chain links TRBV28 to TRBJ2-7; 11 nucleotides match TRBD2. V lost 8 bases, J lost 3 bases, and 9 bases stayed unmatched. In germline, CDR1 is MDHEN, CDR2 SYDVKM. The length of the CDR3 is 15 residues. The CDR3 nucleotides read TGTGCCAGCGGAAAACCGGGACTAGCGGTCTACGAGCAGTACTTC. This gives the protein CASGKPGLAVYEQYF.

The CDR3 here is CASSLVGQGSTGELFF. The CDR3 region has the DNA TGCGCCAGCAGCTTGGTAGGCCAGGGGAGCACCGGGGAGCTGTTTTTT. This rearrangement joins TRBV5-1 to TRBJ2-2; TRBD1 might be the D (6 bases). The CDR3 has 16 residues. V was pared by 0 bases and J by 4 bases, with 13 bases between. The germline gives CDR1 SGHRS, CDR2 YFSETQ.

The J gene is TRBJ1-6, the V gene TRBV2; TRBD1 matches 7 bases. V shed 11 bases and J 9 bases; nucleotides not matched to a gene: 10. The CDR3 extends over 13 amino acids. Germline-derived CDR1 and CDR2 are SNHLY and FYNNEI. In DNA, the CDR3 is TGTGCCGGCCGGGACAGCCTCTTTTCACCCCTCCACTTT. Translated, it gives CAGRDSLFSPLHF.

The chain employs TRBV5-6 and TRBJ1-2; perhaps TRBD1 as D (5 bases). The CDR3 sequence is 14 residues long. Per germline, CDR1 SGHDT and CDR2 YYEEEE. V gave up 0 bases and J gave up 8 bases, with 14 bases separating them. CDR3 coding DNA: TGTGCCAGCAGCTTGGGGGGTCCAGGGCACGGCTACACCTTC. Its translation: CASSLGGPGHGYTF. The entire variable domain, with the rest obtained from reference TRBV5-6 and TRBJ1-2, is as follows: DAGVTQSPTHLIKTRGQQVTLRCSPKSGHDTVSWYQQALGQGPQFIFQYYEEEERQRGNFPDRFSGHQFPNYSSELNVNALLLGDSALYLCASSLGGPGHGYTFGSGTRLTVV.

This clone appeared once. This chain connects TRBV13 to TRBJ2-5; the match to TRBD2 covers 10 bases. V lost 2 bases to trimming and J lost 4 bases; unmatched junction nucleotides: 4. This CDR3 region has 15 residues. Germline CDR1 PRHDT, CDR2 FYEKMQ (reference sequence). CDR3 DNA sequence: TGTGCCAGCAGCTTAAAAGCGGGGGGGCTAGAGACCCAGTACTTC. Translation: CASSLKAGGLETQYF. The full variable domain, in which reference TRBV13 and TRBJ2-5 provide the parts outside the CDR3, is AAGVIQSPRHLIKEKRETATLKCYPIPRHDTVYWYQQGPGQDPQFLISFYEKMQSDKGSIPDRFSAQQFSDYHSELNMSSLELGDSALYFCASSLKAGGLETQYFGPGTRLLVL.

V and J are TRBV30 and TRBJ1-3; D not resolved. CDR1 and CDR2 (germline): GTSNPN, SVGIG (reference sequence). This CDR3 is 13 amino acids long. Trimming left V 0 bases short and J 4 bases short, with 7 bases between. The CDR3 protein is CAWSVSRGNTIYF. CDR3 coding DNA: TGTGCCTGGAGTGTAAGCCGGGGAAACACCATATATTTT.

The chain is built from TRBV7-3 and TRBJ2-3, with 8 bases that match TRBD2. The CDR3 covers 16 residues. The trim removed 1 base at V and 1 base at J, leaving 4 bases unmatched. Germline V gene sequence: CDR1 SGHTA, CDR2 FQGTGA. CDR3 DNA sequence: TGTGCCAGCAGCTTAAGTCTTAGCGGGGGCACAGATACGCAGTATTTT. It translates to CASSLSLSGGTDTQYF.

The V call is TRBV7-8, the J call TRBJ1-2; 9 nucleotides agree with TRBD1. From germline, CDR1 is SGHVS and CDR2 FQNEAQ. There are 13 residues in the CDR3. The V segment lost 1 base and the J segment 14 bases; nucleotides outside the gene matches: 8. The CDR3 region has the DNA TGTGCCAGCAGCTTAGAAGCACAGGGGGCTGGGACCTTC. Translation: CASSLEAQGAGTF.

This chain joins TRBV5-4 and TRBJ2-5; the match to TRBD1 covers 9 bases. The CDR3 covers 14 residues. CDR1 and CDR2 from the germline V gene are SGHNT and YYREEE (reference sequence). V trimming: 4 bases; J trimming: 4 bases; junction bases outside the gene matches: 5. The CDR3 loop reads CASSGTGGAETQYF. CDR3 DNA: TGTGCCAGCAGCGGTACAGGGGGCGCAGAGACCCAGTACTTC.

Written as DNA, the CDR3 is TGCGCCAGCCACGGGGGGCCGAACAATGAGCAGTTCTTC. Encoded protein: CASHGGPNNEQFF. V gene TRBV5-1 combines with J gene TRBJ2-1, with D perhaps TRBD2 (7 bases). From germline, CDR1 is SGHRS and CDR2 YFSETQ. The CDR3 covers 13 residues. Trimming left V 7 bases short and J 5 bases short, with 13 bases between.

This clone was recorded a few times. V and J are TRBV2 and TRBJ2-5; TRBD1 matches 8 bases. The J call may be faulty, since TRBJ2-7 better matches the DNA end. The CDR3 sequence is 15 residues long. CDR1 is SNHLY and CDR2 is FYNNEI in the germline V gene. This chain's CDR3 is CASKQGAGVGYEQYF. CDR3 bases: TGTGCCAGCAAGCAGGGGGCAGGGGTAGGCTACGAGCAGTACTTC.

This clone was seen a handful of times. The rearrangement joins TRBV25-1 to TRBJ2-7; a possible D gene is TRBD2 (6 bases). The CDR3 is 16 residues long. Germline assignment: CDR1 MGHDK and CDR2 SYGVNS. V lost 4 bases and J 1 base, leaving 17 bases between the germline ends. Here the CDR3 reads CASSGRTPGGSYEQYF. CDR3 nucleotides: TGTGCCAGCAGTGGGCGAACGCCCGGAGGGTCCTACGAGCAGTACTTC.

The sample holds one count of this clone. Other nucleotide sequences in the sample specify the same CDR3. The V call is TRBV28, the J call TRBJ2-3; the D is unclear. CDR1 is MDHEN and CDR2 is SYDVKM in the germline V gene. V was shortened by 2 bases and J by 2 bases, with 8 bases between the two germline ends. This CDR3 region has 14 residues. Here the CDR3 DNA reads TGTGCCAGCAGTTTAAGACAAGACACAGATACGCAGTATTTT. Translation: CASSLRQDTDTQYF.

This clone was seen just once. The chain couples TRBV5-8 to TRBJ1-2; 9 bases agree with TRBD1. The CDR3 extends over 16 amino acids. V lost 3 bases and J lost 2; bases outside the gene matches: 8. CDR1 SGHTS and CDR2 YDEGEE come from the germline V gene. The CDR3 region is CASSYPAGTGNYGYTF. The DNA for the CDR3 is TGTGCCAGCAGCTACCCCGCCGGGACAGGGAACTATGGCTACACCTTC.

J is TRBJ2-1 and V is TRBV25-1, with TRBD2 identical over 8 bases. Germline-derived CDR1 and CDR2 are MGHDK and SYGVNS. The CDR3 is 15 residues long. V lost 5 bases and J lost 5; bases outside the gene matches: 8. Here the CDR3 reads CASSTTSERHNEQFF. The CDR3 bases are TGTGCCAGCAGTACGACTAGCGAGAGGCACAATGAGCAGTTCTTC.

V and J are TRBV7-8 and TRBJ1-2; D remains ambiguous. V lost 5 bases and J lost 5, with 12 bases in between. This CDR3 is 13 amino acids long. CDR1 SGHVS and CDR2 FQNEAQ come from the germline V gene. Here the CDR3 reads CASSPTSGYGYTF. DNA for the CDR3: TGTGCCAGCAGCCCCACCAGCGGTTATGGCTACACCTTC.

To note about this clone: The same CDR3 arises from other DNA sequences in this sample as well. The chain combines TRBV6-6 with TRBJ2-3; 9 nucleotides match TRBD2. Germline V gene sequence: CDR1 MNHNY, CDR2 SVGAGI (reference sequence). The length of the CDR3 is 15 residues. After removal of 0 bases from V and 3 bases from J, the junction contained 1 base not matched to a gene. CDR3 sequence: CASSYSTSGTDTQYF. In DNA, the CDR3 is TGTGCCAGCAGTTACTCGACTAGCGGAACAGATACGCAGTATTTT.

The V gene is TRBV7-3, the J gene TRBJ2-7, with D maybe TRBD1 (6 bases). The CDR3 is made up of 15 amino acids. Trimming shortened V by 5 bases and J by 4 bases, and 18 bases separated the two germline ends. Germline CDR1 is SGHTA and CDR2 is FQGTGA. The CDR3 here is CASSQDSPLVYEQYF. In DNA form, the CDR3 reads TGTGCCAGCAGCCAGGACAGCCCCTTGGTATACGAGCAGTACTTC.

The chain employs TRBV27 and TRBJ2-5; tentative D call: TRBD1 (5 bases). Matching the DNA end better, TRBJ2-7 makes the J call doubtful. In germline, CDR1 is MNHEY, CDR2 SMNVEV (reference sequence). There are 15 residues in the CDR3. The CDR3 reads CASTLTGLSSYEQYF. The CDR3 region has the DNA TGTGCCAGCACTCTCACAGGTCTTAGCTCCTACGAGCAGTACTTC.

The rearrangement uses TRBV9 and TRBJ2-3; a weak D match, TRBD1 (6 bases). Per germline, CDR1 SGDLS and CDR2 YYNGEE. Trimming took off 4 bases at V and 4 bases at J, with 13 bases between the two ends. The CDR3 is 14 residues long. The CDR3 spells CASSPPSGADTQYF. As DNA, the CDR3 is TGTGCCAGCAGCCCACCATCAGGGGCAGATACGCAGTATTTT. The full variable domain, in which reference TRBV9 and TRBJ2-3 provide the parts outside the CDR3, is DSGVTQTPKHLITATGQRVTLRCSPRSGDLSVYWYQQSLDQGLQFLIQYYNGEERAKGNILERFSAQQFPDLHSELNLSSLELGDSALYFCASSPPSGADTQYFGPGTRLTVL.

A note on this clone: This sample also contains other DNA sequences that code for the same CDR3. The genes are TRBV7-9 and TRBJ2-7, with TRBD1 matching over 8 bases. Germline V CDR1 and CDR2: SEHNR, FQNEAQ (reference sequence). This CDR3 is built from 14 residues. The J segment lost 3 bases and the V segment lost 6 bases, leaving 7 bases of the junction unmatched. In DNA, the CDR3 is TGTGCCAGCAGTCCCGGGACAGGAGGCTACGAGCAGTACTTC. Translation: CASSPGTGGYEQYF.